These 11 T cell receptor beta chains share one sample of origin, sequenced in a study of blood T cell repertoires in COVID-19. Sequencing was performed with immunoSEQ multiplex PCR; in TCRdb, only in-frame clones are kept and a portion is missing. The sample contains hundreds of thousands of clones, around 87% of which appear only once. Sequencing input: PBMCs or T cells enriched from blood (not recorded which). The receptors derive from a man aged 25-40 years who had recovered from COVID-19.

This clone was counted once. This CDR3 reads CASKETPGDQETQYF. For the CDR3, the DNA is TGCGCCAGCAAAGAGACCCCAGGGGACCAAGAGACCCAGTACTTC. The V gene is TRBV10-1, the J gene TRBJ2-5; weak D call: TRBD1 (6 bases). Trimming shortened V by 7 bases and J by 0 bases, and 15 bases separated the two germline ends. This CDR3 region has 15 residues. Germline CDR1 is WNHNN and CDR2 is SYGVQD (reference sequence).

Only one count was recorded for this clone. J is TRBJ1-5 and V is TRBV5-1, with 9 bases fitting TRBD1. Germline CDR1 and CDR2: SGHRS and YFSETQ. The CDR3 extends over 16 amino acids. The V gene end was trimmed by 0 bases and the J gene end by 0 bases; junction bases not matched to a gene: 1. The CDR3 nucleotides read TGCGCCAGCAGCTTGGAGGGACAGGGTAGCAATCAGCCCCAGCATTTT. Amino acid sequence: CASSLEGQGSNQPQHF.

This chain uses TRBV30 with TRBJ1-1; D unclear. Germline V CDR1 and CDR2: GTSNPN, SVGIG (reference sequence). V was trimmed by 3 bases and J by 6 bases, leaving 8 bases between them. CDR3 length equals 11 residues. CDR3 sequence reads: CAWRYSAEAFF. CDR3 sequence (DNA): TGTGCCTGGAGGTATAGCGCTGAAGCTTTCTTT.

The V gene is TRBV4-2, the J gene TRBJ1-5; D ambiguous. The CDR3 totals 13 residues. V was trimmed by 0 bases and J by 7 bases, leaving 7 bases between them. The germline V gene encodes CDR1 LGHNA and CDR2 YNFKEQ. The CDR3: CASSQDTLQPQHF. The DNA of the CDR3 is TGTGCCAGCAGCCAAGATACCCTACAGCCCCAGCATTTT.

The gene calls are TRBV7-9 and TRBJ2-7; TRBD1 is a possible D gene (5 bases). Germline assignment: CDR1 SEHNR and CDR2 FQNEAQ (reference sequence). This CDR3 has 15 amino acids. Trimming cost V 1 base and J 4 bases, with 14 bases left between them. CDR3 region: CASSLDGAGEYEQYF. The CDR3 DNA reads TGTGCCAGCAGCTTAGATGGGGCAGGAGAGTACGAGCAGTACTTC. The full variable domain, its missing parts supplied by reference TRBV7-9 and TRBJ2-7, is DTGVSQNPRHKITKRGQNVTFRCDPISEHNRLYWYRQTLGQGPEFLTYFQNEAQLEKSRLLSDRFSAERPKGSFSTLEIQRTEQGDSAMYLCASSLDGAGEYEQYFGPGTRLTVT.

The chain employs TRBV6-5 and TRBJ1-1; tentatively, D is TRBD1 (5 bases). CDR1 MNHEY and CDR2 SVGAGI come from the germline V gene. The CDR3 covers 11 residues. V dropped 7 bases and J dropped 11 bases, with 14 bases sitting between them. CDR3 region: CASNPGEKAFF. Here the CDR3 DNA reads TGTGCCAGCAACCCGGGGGAGAAGGCTTTCTTT.

Here the CDR3 reads CASSPGGGLTKNIQYF. CDR3 bases: TGCGCCAGCTCTCCGGGGGGTGGTCTCACCAAAAACATTCAGTACTTC. The chain uses TRBV10-2 and TRBJ2-4, with 7 bases identical to TRBD2. Per the germline V gene, CDR1 is WSHSY and CDR2 is SAAADI. CDR3 length: 16 residues. V lost 8 bases to trimming and J lost 2 bases; unmatched junction nucleotides: 12.

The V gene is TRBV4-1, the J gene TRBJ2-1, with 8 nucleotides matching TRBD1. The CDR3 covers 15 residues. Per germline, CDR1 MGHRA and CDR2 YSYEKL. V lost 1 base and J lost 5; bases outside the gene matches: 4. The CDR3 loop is CASSQVGTGDNEQFF. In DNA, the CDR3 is TGCGCCAGCAGCCAAGTTGGGACAGGAGACAATGAGCAGTTCTTC.

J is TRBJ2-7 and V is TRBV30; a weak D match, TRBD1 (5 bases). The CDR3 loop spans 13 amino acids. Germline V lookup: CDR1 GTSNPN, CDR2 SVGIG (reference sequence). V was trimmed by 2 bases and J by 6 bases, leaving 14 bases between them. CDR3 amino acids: CAWSWTPPFEQYF. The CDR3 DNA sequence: TGTGCCTGGAGTTGGACACCACCTTTCGAGCAGTACTTC.

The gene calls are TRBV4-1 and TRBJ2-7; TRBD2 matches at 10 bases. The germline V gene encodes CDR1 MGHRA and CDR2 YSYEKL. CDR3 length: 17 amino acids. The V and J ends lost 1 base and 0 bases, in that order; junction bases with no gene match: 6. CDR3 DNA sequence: TGCGCCAGCAGCCAAGCTCCTAGCGGGAGTCCCTCCTACGAGCAGTACTTC. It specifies CASSQAPSGSPSYEQYF.

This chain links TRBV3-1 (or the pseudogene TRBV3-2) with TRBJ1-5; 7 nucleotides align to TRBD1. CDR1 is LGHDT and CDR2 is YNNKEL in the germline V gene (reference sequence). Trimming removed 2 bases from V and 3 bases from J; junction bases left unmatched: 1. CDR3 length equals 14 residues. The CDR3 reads CASSQQGDNQPQHF. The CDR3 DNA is TGTGCCAGCAGCCAACAGGGGGACAATCAGCCCCAGCATTTT.